This T cell receptor beta chain was captured in a study of post-analysis software for immune sequencing data. Study background: Disease courses included relapsing-remitting, secondary progressive and progressive-relapsing multiple sclerosis. The study, taken as a whole, reports: Controls showed lower frequencies than patients for roughly five TRBV segments, and TRBV5-6, TRBV5-1 and TRBV20-1 were among these. Samples from one preparation batch, clustered by F measure, grouped strongly together. Versus controls, multiple sclerosis patients showed significantly lower diversity (normalized Chao1).

The CDR3 sequence is 15 residues long. The V and J ends lost 5 bases and 13 bases respectively, with 21 bases between them. CDR1 SEHNR and CDR2 FQNEAQ come from the germline V gene (reference sequence). Prepared TCR beta cDNA libraries contained unique molecular identifiers. TCRdb ran MiXCR on the PCR reads and lists one entry per CDR3 protein. The profile shows just over 250,000 distinct CDR3 sequences, just over 35% of them singletons. Concerning this clonotype: What it recognizes is unknown.

The receptor was derived from a girl aged 10-17 years with multiple sclerosis. The J gene is TRBJ1-6, the V gene TRBV7-9; D might be TRBD1 (6 bases). Sequencing was done on a sample of blood. The CDR3 spells CASSSQQGGAAPLHF. The CDR3 DNA reads TGTGCCAGCAGCAGCCAACAGGGAGGGGCAGCCCCCCTCCACTTT. The full variable domain, its missing parts supplied by reference TRBV7-9 and TRBJ1-6, is DTGVSQNPRHKITKRGQNVTFRCDPISEHNRLYWYRQTLGQGPEFLTYFQNEAQLEKSRLLSDRFSAERPKGSFSTLEIQRTEQGDSAMYLCASSSQQGGAAPLHFGNGTRLTVT.